The rows below give T cell receptor beta chains drawn from one sample of a study of blood T cell repertoires in COVID-19. Profiled with immunoSEQ multiplex PCR; TCRdb holds only in-frame clones, not every one. This sample has tens of thousands of clones, with 90% found just once. Specimen: peripheral blood. These receptors all stem from a middle-aged man with acute or convalescent COVID-19. Both conserved end residues are part of each CDR3. The D gene is left open where the match is weak. Clone size is given for some rows only: seen once, a few or many times, or a class if the clone is expanded.

d_gene,j_gene,v_gene,abundance,CDR3aa,CDR3nt
TRBD1,TRBJ2-2,TRBV4-1,.,CASSQDDRGTGELFF,TGCGCCAGCAGCCAAGACGACAGGGGGACCGGGGAGCTGTTTTTT
TRBD2,TRBJ2-3,TRBV19,.,CASSKLAGGQPSTDTQYF,TGTGCCAGTAGTAAGCTAGCGGGGGGACAACCTAGCACAGATACGCAGTATTTT
.,TRBJ2-3,TRBV7-2,.,CASSLGMTGGRTDTQYF,TGTGCCAGCAGCTTAGGGATGACGGGGGGCCGCACAGATACGCAGTATTTT
.,TRBJ1-3,TRBV18,.,CASSPTTDTGNTIYF,TGTGCCAGCTCACCTACGACAGATACTGGAAACACCATATATTTT
TRBD2,TRBJ2-7,TRBV5-1,.,CASSPGREAIGQYF,TGCGCCAGCAGCCCGGGGCGGGAGGCCATAGGGCAGTACTTC
.,TRBJ1-2,TRBV18,.,CASSPPQGLSIYGYTF,TGTGCCAGCTCACCGCCACAGGGTTTATCTATCTATGGCTACACCTTC
.,TRBJ1-5,TRBV30,.,CAWSPRAGQSNQPQHF,TGTGCCTGGAGTCCTAGAGCCGGACAGAGTAATCAGCCCCAGCATTTT
.,TRBJ2-2,TRBV29-1,few,CSVAAIGADTGELFF,TGCAGCGTCGCTGCTATTGGCGCGGACACCGGGGAGCTGTTTTTT
.,TRBJ1-1,TRBV28,.,CARRPTAGAFF,TGTGCCCGCCGGCCGACTGCTGGGGCTTTCTTT
.,TRBJ1-2,TRBV28,.,CASSLGGTYGYTF,TGTGCCAGCAGTTTGGGCGGGACCTATGGCTACACCTTC
.,TRBJ1-2,TRBV19,.,CASSWAFAGYTF,TGTGCCAGCTCTTGGGCCTTCGCGGGCTACACCTTC
TRBD1,TRBJ1-5,TRBV3-1/TRBV3-2,.,CASSQSPGGWGNQPQHF,TGTGCCAGCAGCCAATCACCAGGGGGCTGGGGCAATCAGCCCCAGCATTTT
.,TRBJ2-7,TRBV27,.,CASSLSAPPVAGYLYEQYF,TGTGCCAGCAGTTTATCGGCCCCACCGGTGGCGGGGTACTTGTACGAGCAGTACTTC
.,TRBJ1-3,TRBV19,.,CASSGDTSSGNTIYF,TGTGCCAGTAGTGGCGACACGAGCTCTGGAAACACCATATATTTT
TRBD2,TRBJ2-5,TRBV7-2,.,CASSSRLAGVETQYF,TGTGCCAGCAGCTCAAGACTAGCGGGAGTGGAGACCCAGTACTTC
TRBD2,TRBJ2-7,TRBV6-5,.,CASKGTSDSYEQYF,TGTGCCAGCAAAGGGACTAGCGACTCCTACGAGCAGTACTTC
.,TRBJ1-2,TRBV5-4,.,CASSSDFTGFGYTF,TGTGCCAGCAGCTCCGACTTCACAGGGTTTGGCTACACCTTC
.,TRBJ2-3,TRBV27,.,CASRGLTDTQYF,TGTGCCAGCAGGGGACTCACAGATACGCAGTATTTT
TRBD2,TRBJ2-1,TRBV5-1,.,CASSPGTSGKSEQFF,TGCGCCAGCAGCCCCGGGACTAGCGGGAAGTCTGAGCAGTTCTTC
TRBD1,TRBJ2-2,TRBV6-2/TRBV6-3,.,CASSYTGGFTGELFF,TGTGCCAGCAGTTACACAGGGGGCTTCACCGGGGAGCTGTTTTTT
TRBD1,TRBJ1-1,TRBV30,.,CAWSEVGGQGWYKAFF,TGTGCCTGGAGTGAGGTCGGGGGACAGGGCTGGTACAAAGCTTTCTTT
TRBD2,TRBJ2-2,TRBV11-2,.,CASSSQRGGSGELFF,TGTGCCAGCAGCTCCCAGCGGGGGGGGTCGGGGGAGCTGTTTTTT
.,TRBJ1-1,TRBV7-9,.,CASSLSYGGTEAFF,TGTGCCAGCAGCTTATCGTATGGGGGGACTGAAGCTTTCTTT
TRBD2,TRBJ2-3,TRBV7-3,.,CASSSKAGLAGGLGTDTQYF,TGTGCCAGCAGCTCTAAGGCTGGGCTAGCGGGGGGCCTCGGCACAGATACGCAGTATTTT